The rows below give T cell receptor beta chains drawn from one sample of a study of blood T cell repertoires in COVID-19. Method: immunoSEQ multiplex PCR; TCRdb's copy keeps in-frame clones and lacks some. The data hold approximately 220,000 clones, with around 84% observed a single time. Sample: peripheral blood. The receptor set was obtained from a man aged 55 to 69 with acute or convalescent COVID-19. CDR3s include the opening cysteine and the closing phenylalanine or tryptophan. D genes are given only for firm matches. Rows may omit the clone size; those that give it use once, few, many or a size class.

>-|TRBV5-1|TRBD1|TRBJ1-6
TGCGCCAGCAGCCGAGACAGGGGGCCTTCACCCCTCCACTTT
CASSRDRGPSPLHF
>-|TRBV5-1|-|TRBJ2-7
TGCGCCAGCAGCTTGGGACAGTCGCGGGAGCAGTACTTC
CASSLGQSREQYF
>-|TRBV19|-|TRBJ2-3
TGTGCCAGTAGTAAACAACCCACAGATACGCAGTATTTT
CASSKQPTDTQYF
>-|TRBV7-9|-|TRBJ1-2
TGTGCCAGCAGCTTAAGGGGTCTGGGTCTCGATGGCTACACCTTC
CASSLRGLGLDGYTF
>-|TRBV18|-|TRBJ1-3
TGTGCCAGCTCACCACGATCGACACCGCTCTCTGGAAACACCATATATTTT
CASSPRSTPLSGNTIYF
>many|TRBV7-3|TRBD1|TRBJ1-2
TGTGCCAGCAGCTTTGGACAGGGAGCTAGATATGGCTACACCTTC
CASSFGQGARYGYTF
>-|TRBV4-2|-|TRBJ2-2
TGTGCCAGCAGCCCCAGCGCGGGTGCTATAAACACCGGGGAGCTGTTTTTT
CASSPSAGAINTGELFF
>-|TRBV7-3|TRBD1|TRBJ2-6
TGTGCCAGCAGCTTAACAGGGACAGGGGCTACCTCTGGGGCCAACGTCCTGACTTTC
CASSLTGTGATSGANVLTF
>-|TRBV5-1|TRBD2|TRBJ2-1
TGCGCCAGCAGCTTGGCTAGCGGGGGGCTCGGCAATGAGCAGTTCTTC
CASSLASGGLGNEQFF
>-|TRBV5-1|-|TRBJ2-5
TGCGCCAGCAGCTTGGATATAGGGGCCAGTGCGACCCAGTACTTC
CASSLDIGASATQYF
>-|TRBV9|TRBD2|TRBJ2-1
TGTGCCAGCAGCGTATCGGGCCAGCGGGGCTACAATGAGCAGTTCTTC
CASSVSGQRGYNEQFF
>-|TRBV10-1|-|TRBJ1-1
TGCGCCAGCGGAGAGAACACTGAAGCTTTCTTT
CASGENTEAFF
>-|TRBV28|TRBD1|TRBJ1-2
TGTGCCAGCAGTTTCTATGGGTCGGGACAGGGGGGCTATGGCTACACCTTC
CASSFYGSGQGGYGYTF
>-|TRBV12-3/TRBV12-4|-|TRBJ2-7
TGTGCCAGCAGGCGGGGACAGCAATACGAGCAGTACTTC
CASRRGQQYEQYF
>-|TRBV27|-|TRBJ2-7
TGTGCCAGCACCCCGGGGGGCATATCAGCCGAGCAGTACTTC
CASTPGGISAEQYF
>once|TRBV27|TRBD1|TRBJ2-5
TGTGCCAGCAGTTCAACAGGGGTCGGGGAGACCCAGTACTTC
CASSSTGVGETQYF
>-|TRBV7-3|-|TRBJ2-3
TGTGCCAGCAGCTTATCAGGAGATACGCAGTATTTT
CASSLSGDTQYF
>-|TRBV19|-|TRBJ1-5
TGTGCCAGTTCTCTCCTGGGGGGTCAGCCCCAGCATTTT
CASSLLGGQPQHF
>-|TRBV19|-|TRBJ1-2
TGTGCCAGTAGTCTAGGATGGACGGGAAACTATGGCTACACCTTC
CASSLGWTGNYGYTF
>-|TRBV28|TRBD2|TRBJ2-1
TGTGCCAGCAGACGCGGACTAGCGGTAAGGTACGAGCAGTTCTTC
CASRRGLAVRYEQFF
>-|TRBV5-1|-|TRBJ1-4
TGCGCCAGCAGCTTTGGACTGACTAATGAAAAACTGTTTTTT
CASSFGLTNEKLFF
>-|TRBV18|-|TRBJ2-4
TGTGCCAGCTCACCACCGTACTTGGAGGCCAAAAACATTCAGTACTTC
CASSPPYLEAKNIQYF
>-|TRBV28|-|TRBJ1-5
TGTGCCAGCAGTTTATCGAGGCAGATAAGCAATCAGCCCCAGCATTTT
CASSLSRQISNQPQHF
>-|TRBV19|TRBD1|TRBJ1-2
TGTGCCAGTAGGGACGGACAGGGTGGCTATGGCTACACCTTC
CASRDGQGGYGYTF
>-|TRBV6-1|-|TRBJ2-5
TGTGCCAGCAGTCAACCAGGACTTCTACAAGAGACCCAGTACTTC
CASSQPGLLQETQYF
>-|TRBV5-1|TRBD1|TRBJ2-7
TGCGCCAGCAGCCCGATACAGGGGGCGGTTCTGGGAGAGAGCTCCTACGAGCAGTACTTC
CASSPIQGAVLGESSYEQYF
>-|TRBV19|-|TRBJ1-6
TGTGCCAGTAGTATCATGGACAGCCCTGAGCCACCCCTCCACTTT
CASSIMDSPEPPLHF
>once|TRBV28|-|TRBJ1-3
TGTGCCAGCAGGGAACGACAGGCCACCATATATTTT
CASRERQATIYF
>-|TRBV19|TRBD1|TRBJ1-4
TGTGCCAGTAGTCCGGTGACAGGGGCAAATGAAAAACTGTTTTTT
CASSPVTGANEKLFF
>-|TRBV9|TRBD1|TRBJ2-7
TGTGCCAGCAGCGTAGAGACAGGGCCGTACGAGCAGTACTTC
CASSVETGPYEQYF
>-|TRBV28|-|TRBJ1-5
TGTGCCACCTGTTCCAGTGGAGAGGGCAATCAGCCCCAGCATTTT
CATCSSGEGNQPQHF
>-|TRBV25-1|TRBD2|TRBJ2-2
TGTGCCAGCAGGGAGGAGCGGGGGGGCACCGGGGAGCTGTTTTTT
CASREERGGTGELFF
>-|TRBV5-8|-|TRBJ1-5
TGTGCCAGCAGCCCAGGACAGCTCCGATATCAGGACCGCCATTTT
CASSPGQLRYQDRHF
>-|TRBV5-5|TRBD1|TRBJ2-7
TGTGCCAGCAGCTTGGCCGGGGACAGGGTCTACGAGCAGTACTTC
CASSLAGDRVYEQYF
>-|TRBV9|-|TRBJ1-3
TGTGCCAGCAGCTCTTTGAGGGGGGGAAGCTCTGGAAACACCATATATTTT
CASSSLRGGSSGNTIYF
>-|TRBV7-2|TRBD1|TRBJ2-5
TGTGCCAGCAGCTTGGGGACAGGGGAAACCCAGTACTTC
CASSLGTGETQYF
>-|TRBV7-6|-|TRBJ2-5
TGTGCCAGCAGCTTAGTCGGGTCTGCTGGACAAGAGACCCAGTACTTC
CASSLVGSAGQETQYF
>-|TRBV2|-|TRBJ1-4
TGTGCCAGCCTCAGAACCAATGTTAATGAAAAACTGTTTTTT
CASLRTNVNEKLFF
>few|TRBV19|-|TRBJ2-5
TGTGCCACCGGGGAGCAAGGTCGGGAGACCCAGTACTTC
CATGEQGRETQYF
>-|TRBV7-8|-|TRBJ1-5
TGTGCCAGCAGCTTAGTTGCAGGGAGCAATCAGCCCCAGCATTTT
CASSLVAGSNQPQHF
>-|TRBV3-1/TRBV3-2|-|TRBJ2-3
TGTGCCAGCAGCATTCTAGCGTTCTCTAGCACAGATACGCAGTATTTT
CASSILAFSSTDTQYF
>-|TRBV12-3/TRBV12-4|-|TRBJ1-1
TGTGCCAGCAGAGTCAGGGAGAACACTGAAGCTTTCTTT
CASRVRENTEAFF
>-|TRBV18|-|TRBJ2-7
TGTGCCAGCTCACCTTCATTATCCCCCTCCTCCGGCGAGCAGTACTTC
CASSPSLSPSSGEQYF
>-|TRBV19|-|TRBJ2-1
TGTGCCAGTAGTAACAGGGTTAGCTCCTACAATGAGCAGTTCTTC
CASSNRVSSYNEQFF
>-|TRBV19|-|TRBJ1-1
TGTGCCAGTAGTATCGGACAGAACACTGAAGCTTTCTTT
CASSIGQNTEAFF
>-|TRBV9|TRBD1|TRBJ1-1
TGTGCCAGCAGCCCCCGGGCAGGGGGCACTGAAGCTTTCTTT
CASSPRAGGTEAFF
>-|TRBV9|TRBD2|TRBJ2-1
TGTGCCAGCAGCCTCGGAGCGGGGTCCAATGAGCAGTTCTTC
CASSLGAGSNEQFF
>-|TRBV2|TRBD1|TRBJ2-1
TGTGCCGCCAAGGGACAGGGGGTGAGTGAGCAGTTCTTC
CAAKGQGVSEQFF